The present entry profiles one T cell receptor (beta chain) with its context. This sample is drawn from a study of molecular identifiers for immune sequencing clone quantification. MiXCR, run by TCRdb on the PCR reads, gives a single entry per CDR3 protein. This table has about 500,000 distinct CDR3 sequences, around 25% appearing once. Per germline, CDR1 GTSNPN and CDR2 SVGIG (reference sequence). Trimming removed 0 bases from V and 4 bases from J, with 6 bases in between. The CDR3 length is 13 residues. Material for sequencing was naive CD8+ T cells from blood, with Jurkat cell RNA spiked in. Subset meaning: FACS-sorted CD8+CD4-CCR7+CD45RA+ naive T cells. The TCR was taken from a human donor in good health. Some libraries in this study had Jurkat cell RNA spiked in. This chain links TRBV30 with TRBJ2-2; D is unclear. As DNA, the CDR3 is TGTGCCTGGAGTGTGGTATCCACCGGGGAGCTGTTTTTT. It encodes CAWSVVSTGELFF.